A single sample is the source of the 11 T cell receptor beta chains below, sequenced in a study of shared clonotypes between healthy human individuals. Assay: immunoSEQ multiplex PCR; the TCRdb copy retains only in-frame clones and omits some. Here the sample spans around 690,000 clones, about 92% being singletons. Sequencing was carried out using memory CD8+ T cells from PBMCs. Subset given: CD45RO+ cells pooled with CCR7-negative TemRA cells. Source of these receptors: a man aged 18 to 29 in good health. Some clones in this sample may be carry-over from other donors' samples.

The CDR3 here is CASSLSFGRAETQYF. CDR3 in DNA: TGTGCCAGCAGTTTATCGTTCGGGAGAGCAGAGACCCAGTACTTC. This chain joins TRBV27 and TRBJ2-5; D might be TRBD2 (6 bases). The CDR3 contains 15 residues. The V and J ends lost 0 bases and 4 bases respectively, with 12 bases between them. The germline V gene has CDR1 MNHEY and CDR2 SMNVEV (reference sequence).

The count of this clone is one. The chain uses TRBV10-1 and TRBJ2-7, with 12 bases fitting TRBD2. Per germline, CDR1 WNHNN and CDR2 SYGVQD (reference sequence). CDR3 length: 17 residues. After removal of 11 bases from V and 3 bases from J, the junction contained 17 bases not matched to a gene. The chain's CDR3 is CAGGPETTSGSLYEQYF. The CDR3 DNA reads TGCGCCGGAGGTCCCGAAACGACTAGCGGGAGCCTCTACGAGCAGTACTTC.

The V and J genes are TRBV27 and TRBJ2-1; D gene unclear. The V and J ends lost 3 bases and 7 bases respectively, with 4 bases between them. The germline V gene has CDR1 MNHEY and CDR2 SMNVEV (reference sequence). CDR3 length: 11 residues. The CDR3 loop is CASSFWNEQFF. In DNA form, the CDR3 reads TGTGCCAGCAGTTTTTGGAATGAGCAGTTCTTC.

The V gene is TRBV13, the J gene TRBJ2-3; D perhaps matches TRBD2 (6 bases). Germline V lookup: CDR1 PRHDT, CDR2 FYEKMQ (reference sequence). V dropped 2 bases and J dropped 0 bases, with 12 bases sitting between them. The CDR3 sequence is 16 residues long. Written as DNA, the CDR3 is TGTGCCAGCAGCTTACTGGGCGGGATGAGCACAGATACGCAGTATTTT. It specifies CASSLLGGMSTDTQYF.

The chain combines TRBV13 with TRBJ2-5, with 13 bases lining up with TRBD2. Trimming took 5 bases from V and 5 from J; bases not matched to a gene: 8. This CDR3 is built from 16 residues. The germline V gene encodes CDR1 PRHDT and CDR2 FYEKMQ (reference sequence). The CDR3 loop reads CASSTRPTSGGETQYF. The DNA of the CDR3 is TGTGCCAGCAGCACACGTCCGACTAGCGGGGGGGAGACCCAGTACTTC.

V is TRBV27 and J is TRBJ2-3; 7 positions match TRBD2. V dropped 2 bases and J dropped 6; count of bases not matched to a gene: 11. The CDR3 has 16 residues. The germline CDR1 and CDR2 sequences are MNHEY and SMNVEV (reference sequence). CDR3 residues: CASSLGGLPLGDTQYF. CDR3 nucleotide sequence: TGTGCCAGCAGTTTAGGGGGACTACCGCTCGGGGATACGCAGTATTTT.

This chain uses TRBV9 with TRBJ2-7; the D gene is possibly TRBD1 (5 bases). The CDR3 runs to 15 residues. V lost 0 bases and J lost 2, with 12 bases in between. Germline CDR1 and CDR2: SGDLS and YYNGEE. CDR3 in DNA: TGTGCCAGCAGCGTAGGTGGACACCAAACCTACGAGCAGTACTTC. This sequence encodes CASSVGGHQTYEQYF.

The rearrangement joins TRBV4-1 to TRBJ2-5; tentative D call: TRBD1 (5 bases). With 1 base removed from V and 5 bases from J, the gap between germline ends came to 14 bases. The CDR3 has 15 residues. Germline V gene lookup returns CDR1 MGHRA and CDR2 YSYEKL. The chain's CDR3 is CASSQADSSWETQYF. In nucleotides, the CDR3 is TGCGCCAGCAGCCAAGCAGACAGTTCGTGGGAGACCCAGTACTTC.

V and J are TRBV9 and TRBJ2-1, with 10 positions matching TRBD2. CDR1 and CDR2 from the germline V gene are SGDLS and YYNGEE. CDR3 length: 15 residues. The V and J ends lost 4 bases and 3 bases, in that order; junction bases with no gene match: 4. CDR3 residues: CASSPGLADYNEQFF. The CDR3 region has the DNA TGTGCCAGCAGCCCTGGACTAGCGGACTACAATGAGCAGTTCTTC.

The chain recombines TRBV28 with TRBJ2-4; 9 bases agree with TRBD1. V was pared by 6 bases and J by 8 bases, with 11 bases of the junction left unmatched. The CDR3 sequence is 15 residues long. Germline V gene sequence: CDR1 MDHEN, CDR2 SYDVKM. CDR3 amino acids: CASRYRGTGRDIQYF. The CDR3, as DNA: TGTGCCAGCAGATACCGCGGGACAGGGAGGGACATTCAGTACTTC.

The chain combines TRBV19 with TRBJ1-4, with 7 bases that match TRBD1. Germline V gene lookup returns CDR1 LNHDA and CDR2 SQIVND (reference sequence). The CDR3 is 14 residues long. The junction had 6 bases not matched to a gene; V was cut back by 3 bases and J by 8 bases. Written as DNA, the CDR3 is TGTGCCAGTAGTATGGGGACAGTCTCCGAAAAACTGTTTTTT. Protein product: CASSMGTVSEKLFF.